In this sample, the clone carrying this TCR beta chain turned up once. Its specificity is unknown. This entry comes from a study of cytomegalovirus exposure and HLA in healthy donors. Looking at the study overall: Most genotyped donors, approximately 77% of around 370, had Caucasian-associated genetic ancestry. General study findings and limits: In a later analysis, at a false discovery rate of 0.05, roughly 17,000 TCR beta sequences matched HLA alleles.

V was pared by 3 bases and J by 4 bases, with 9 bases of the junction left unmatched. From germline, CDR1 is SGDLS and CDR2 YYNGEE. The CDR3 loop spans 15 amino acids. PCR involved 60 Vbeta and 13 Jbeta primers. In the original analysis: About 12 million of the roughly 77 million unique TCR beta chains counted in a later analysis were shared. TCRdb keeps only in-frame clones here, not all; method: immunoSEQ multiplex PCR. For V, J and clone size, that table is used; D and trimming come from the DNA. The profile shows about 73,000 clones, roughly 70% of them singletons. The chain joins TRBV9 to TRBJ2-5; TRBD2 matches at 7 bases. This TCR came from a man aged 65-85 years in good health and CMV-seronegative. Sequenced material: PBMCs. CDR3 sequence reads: CASSGLFPGGETQYF. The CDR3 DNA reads TGTGCCAGCAGCGGTCTGTTCCCGGGGGGAGAGACCCAGTACTTC. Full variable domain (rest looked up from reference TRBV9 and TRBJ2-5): DSGVTQTPKHLITATGQRVTLRCSPRSGDLSVYWYQQSLDQGLQFLIQYYNGEERAKGNILERFSAQQFPDLHSELNLSSLELGDSALYFCASSGLFPGGETQYFGPGTRLLVL.